This entry describes one TCR beta chain. Antigen unknown. These data are taken from a study of blood T cells in healthy people across ages. Study-level points and caveats: With age, beta diversity per million T cells declined roughly linearly, significantly by about 40. Donor CMV status was unknown, possibly confounding expanded clonotype changes. It was the long-lived donors that had more naive CD4+ cells and higher diversity than aged donors.

Sample-barcoded 5' priming and a J-beta primer mix drove a second PCR of 7 to 11 cycles. Each cDNA molecule, via a template-switch adaptor with 12 random nucleotides, was tagged. One entry per CDR3 protein results from TCRdb running MiXCR on the 5' RACE reads. The sample holds 1.5 million to 2 million distinct CDR3 sequences, roughly 32% seen once. The CDR3 covers 14 residues. The V and J ends lost 6 bases and 0 bases respectively, with 9 bases between them. Germline V gene lookup returns CDR1 MNHNS and CDR2 SASEGT. Sequenced input: blood. The chain couples TRBV6-1 to TRBJ1-5; D not certain. This receptor was obtained from a woman aged 30 to 39 in good health. The CDR3 DNA sequence: TGTGCCAGCAGGACGGCTTATAGCAATCAGCCCCAGCATTTT. Protein: CASRTAYSNQPQHF.